The 26 T cell receptor beta chains presented below share a single source sample, sequenced in a study of T cell responses to AZD1222 COVID-19 vaccine. The repertoire was sequenced with immunoSEQ multiplex PCR; TCRdb's copy has only in-frame clones and lacks some. Of fewer than 150,000 clones listed, approximately 86% were seen once; the top ten hold around 6.2%. The source was peripheral blood, collected on day 0 of AZD1222 vaccination. These receptors were taken from an adult in good health.

The chain combines TRBV5-4 with TRBJ2-5; D might be TRBD1 (6 bases). CDR1 is SGHNT, CDR2 YYREEE, per germline (reference sequence). The CDR3 extends over 14 amino acids. V lost 0 bases, J lost 4 bases, and 10 bases lay in between. Written as DNA, the CDR3 is TGTGCCAGCAGCTTGGGGCAGGGGAGAGAGACCCAGTACTTC. It codes for CASSLGQGRETQYF.

The genes are TRBV6-5 and TRBJ2-6; TRBD1 aligns across 7 bases. The CDR3 spans 15 residues. V shed 8 bases and J 1 base; nucleotides not matched to a gene: 5. The V gene's germline CDR1 is MNHEY and CDR2 SVGAGI. For the CDR3, the DNA is TGTGCCAGCGGCATGACAGGGTCTGGGGCCAACGTCCTGACTTTC. Translation gives CASGMTGSGANVLTF.

The chain joins TRBV5-1 to TRBJ1-5; 8 bases align to TRBD1. V lost 0 bases to trimming and J lost 4 bases; unmatched junction nucleotides: 3. CDR1 and CDR2 (germline): SGHRS, YFSETQ. This CDR3 has 15 residues. The CDR3 DNA reads as TGCGCCAGCAGCTTGGGACAGGGGTGGAATCAGCCCCAGCATTTT. Protein product: CASSLGQGWNQPQHF.

The gene calls are TRBV5-1 and TRBJ2-3, with D possibly being TRBD1 (5 bases). The CDR3 consists of 13 residues. Germline lookup yields CDR1 SGHRS and CDR2 YFSETQ. Trimming removed 5 bases from V and 1 base from J, with 8 bases in between. In DNA form, the CDR3 reads TGCGCCAGCAGGGTAGGGGGCACAGATACGCAGTATTTT. The encoded protein is CASRVGGTDTQYF. Combining the CDR3 with reference TRBV5-1 and TRBJ2-3 gives the whole variable domain KAGVTQTPRYLIKTRGQQVTLSCSPISGHRSVSWYQQTPGQGLQFLFEYFSETQRNKGNFPGRFSGRQFSNSRSEMNVSTLELGDSALYLCASRVGGTDTQYFGPGTRLTVL.

The chain uses TRBV5-4 and TRBJ2-7; 9 bases map to TRBD2. Germline V CDR1 and CDR2: SGHNT, YYREEE (reference sequence). The V and J ends lost 1 base and 1 base, in that order; junction bases with no gene match: 3. CDR3 size: 15 residues. The CDR3 coding sequence is TGTGCCAGCAGCTTGTATGCGGGGGGGTCCTACGAGCAGTACTTC. Protein sequence: CASSLYAGGSYEQYF.

The CDR3 coding sequence is TGTGCCAGCATCGCAGGGGTGACCTACGAGCAGTACTTC. Amino acids: CASIAGVTYEQYF. The gene calls are TRBV2 and TRBJ2-7; the D gene is possibly TRBD1 (6 bases). The germline gives CDR1 SNHLY, CDR2 FYNNEI. The V end lost 7 bases, the J end lost 2 bases, and 12 bases lay between the germline ends. The CDR3 spans 13 residues.

The J gene is TRBJ2-3, the V gene TRBV11-2; D remains ambiguous. The germline gives CDR1 SGHAT, CDR2 FQNNGV. V lost 1 base to trimming and J lost 8 bases, with 16 bases between them. This CDR3 is built from 15 residues. CDR3 nucleotide sequence: TGTGCCAGCAGCTTAGCTCGGACCGGTCTTGGTACGCAGTATTTT. Its translation: CASSLARTGLGTQYF.

The chain has TRBV10-3 and TRBJ1-2; D gene uncertain. V lost 0 bases to trimming and J lost 8 bases, with 7 bases between them. The CDR3 runs 12 residues. CDR1 is ENHRY, CDR2 SYGVKD, per germline. The CDR3 region is CAISESAGGYTF. In DNA, the CDR3 is TGTGCCATCAGTGAGTCGGCTGGGGGCTACACCTTC.

J is TRBJ1-5 and V is TRBV2; TRBD1 agrees at 7 bases. The CDR3 loop spans 13 amino acids. From germline, CDR1 is SNHLY and CDR2 FYNNEI. After removal of 6 bases from V and 7 bases from J, the junction contained 6 bases not matched to a gene. This CDR3 is CASRGSDRQPQHF. In DNA form, the CDR3 reads TGTGCCAGCAGGGGGTCGGACAGGCAGCCCCAGCATTTT.

The rearrangement links TRBV4-1 to TRBJ2-7, with 9 bases identical to TRBD1. The CDR3 loop spans 15 amino acids. V lost 0 bases and J lost 3; bases outside the gene matches: 3. Germline assignment: CDR1 MGHRA and CDR2 YSYEKL. The CDR3 reads CASSQEGTGNYEQYF. The CDR3 DNA reads TGCGCCAGCAGCCAAGAGGGGACAGGGAACTACGAGCAGTACTTC.

The gene calls are TRBV6-6 and TRBJ1-2, with D unresolved. Looked up from germline, CDR1 is MNHNY and CDR2 is SVGAGI (reference sequence). The ends were cut back, 7 bases at V and 4 bases at J, with 22 bases in the middle. This CDR3 contains 16 residues. The CDR3 DNA sequence: TGTGCCAGCACTACCGGACCCCTCTTAGGTGGCTATGGCTACACCTTC. Amino acid sequence: CASTTGPLLGGYGYTF.

This chain connects TRBV28 to TRBJ2-5; D gene unclear. CDR3 length: 14 amino acids. Germline V CDR1 and CDR2: MDHEN, SYDVKM. The V gene lost 3 bases and the J gene lost 3 bases, with 11 bases spanning the gap. CDR3 sequence reads: CASSFVGLEETQYF. Here the CDR3 DNA reads TGTGCCAGCAGTTTTGTCGGGCTCGAAGAGACCCAGTACTTC.

This chain connects TRBV29-1 to TRBJ2-3, with D hard to call. V lost 3 bases and J 6 bases, leaving 10 bases between the germline ends. The CDR3 spans 12 residues. Germline values: CDR1 SQVTM, CDR2 ANQGSEA. CDR3 amino acids: CSVDSPADTQYF. The CDR3 DNA is TGCAGCGTTGATTCCCCGGCGGATACGCAGTATTTT.

J is TRBJ2-3 and V is TRBV19; TRBD2 might be the D (5 bases). The V and J ends lost 4 bases and 1 base respectively, with 18 bases between them. This CDR3 is built from 17 residues. Germline V gives CDR1 LNHDA, CDR2 SQIVND (reference sequence). The CDR3 spells CASSTSIASWGTDTQYF. CDR3 coding DNA: TGTGCCAGTAGTACTTCAATAGCGAGTTGGGGCACAGATACGCAGTATTTT.

This chain uses TRBV6-5 with TRBJ2-3, with unresolved D. The CDR3 totals 11 residues. Germline lookup yields CDR1 MNHEY and CDR2 SVGAGI. V lost 10 bases to trimming and J lost 8 bases, with 13 bases between them. The CDR3 here is CATDLGGTQYF. The CDR3 DNA sequence: TGTGCCACCGACCTAGGCGGTACGCAGTATTTT.

The rearrangement links TRBV7-6 to TRBJ2-2, with D possibly being TRBD1 (5 bases). Trimming cost V 5 bases and J 7 bases, with 17 bases left between them. The CDR3 totals 15 residues. The germline CDR1 and CDR2 sequences are SGHVS and FNYEAQ. Here the CDR3 DNA reads TGTGCCAGCAGCCTTAGGCCAGGGATGAACGGGGAGCTGTTTTTT. Translating gives CASSLRPGMNGELFF.

The rearrangement uses TRBV24-1 and TRBJ1-1; a weak D match, TRBD1 (5 bases). Germline assignment: CDR1 KGHDR and CDR2 SFDVKD. This CDR3 comprises 15 residues. The V end lost 5 bases, the J end lost 7 bases, and 19 bases lay between the germline ends. This CDR3 is CATSAPGQGVSEAFF. The CDR3 DNA is TGTGCCACCAGTGCCCCCGGACAAGGGGTGAGTGAAGCTTTCTTT.

V is TRBV7-9 and J is TRBJ2-7; the D is unclear. The CDR3 covers 11 residues. Trimming left V 3 bases short and J 4 bases short, with 4 bases between. Germline CDR1 SEHNR, CDR2 FQNEAQ (reference sequence). CDR3 in DNA: TGTGCCAGCAGCTTTCAGTACGAGCAGTACTTC. Amino acids: CASSFQYEQYF.

The chain employs TRBV11-2 and TRBJ2-1, with a possible D match to TRBD2 (6 bases). Trimming took 4 bases from V and 1 from J, leaving 14 bases between them. Germline loops: CDR1 SGHAT, CDR2 FQNNGV. The CDR3 is 16 amino acids. The CDR3 DNA reads TGTGCCAGCAGCTCCCTAGCGACGGGATCCTACAATGAGCAGTTCTTC. Translating it yields CASSSLATGSYNEQFF.

J is TRBJ2-7 and V is TRBV2, with D perhaps matching TRBD1 (5 bases). Trimming removed 0 bases at V and 6 bases at J, with 9 bases between. Germline V CDR1 and CDR2: SNHLY, FYNNEI. This CDR3 comprises 13 residues. The CDR3 protein is CASSEAHRREQYF. In nucleotides, the CDR3 is TGTGCCAGCAGTGAAGCTCACAGGCGCGAGCAGTACTTC.

This clone was counted a few times. This chain uses TRBV6-1 with TRBJ2-7, with D tentatively TRBD2 (5 bases). Germline CDR1 is MNHNS and CDR2 is SASEGT. The germline V and J ends were trimmed by 1 base and 0 bases, with 10 bases remaining between them. The CDR3 contains 15 residues. CDR3 coding DNA: TGTGCCAGCAGTGAAGAGGACTTCTTCTCCTACGAGCAGTACTTC. This gives the protein CASSEEDFFSYEQYF.

This rearrangement joins TRBV7-9 to TRBJ1-1; no clear D gene. The CDR3 is 14 residues long. The V and J ends lost 1 base and 0 bases respectively, with 6 bases between them. Germline CDR1 is SEHNR and CDR2 is FQNEAQ (reference sequence). CDR3 loop: CASSLGSMNTEAFF. CDR3 in DNA: TGTGCCAGCAGCTTAGGTAGTATGAACACTGAAGCTTTCTTT. Based on the CDR3 plus reference TRBV7-9 and TRBJ1-1, the full variable domain is DTGVSQNPRHKITKRGQNVTFRCDPISEHNRLYWYRQTLGQGPEFLTYFQNEAQLEKSRLLSDRFSAERPKGSFSTLEIQRTEQGDSAMYLCASSLGSMNTEAFFGQGTRLTVV.

The rearrangement joins TRBV5-1 to TRBJ2-2; 8 bases agree with TRBD1. After removal of 3 bases from V and 1 base from J, the junction contained 8 bases not matched to a gene. The germline V gene has CDR1 SGHRS and CDR2 YFSETQ. The CDR3 sequence is 17 residues long. The CDR3 region is CASSWRTGFQNTGELFF. The CDR3 coding sequence is TGCGCCAGCAGCTGGCGGACAGGGTTCCAGAACACCGGGGAGCTGTTTTTT. The whole variable domain, filled in from reference TRBV5-1 and TRBJ2-2, reads KAGVTQTPRYLIKTRGQQVTLSCSPISGHRSVSWYQQTPGQGLQFLFEYFSETQRNKGNFPGRFSGRQFSNSRSEMNVSTLELGDSALYLCASSWRTGFQNTGELFFGEGSRLTVL.

The V and J genes are TRBV7-6 and TRBJ2-3; possible D gene TRBD2, 5 bases. CDR1 SGHVS and CDR2 FNYEAQ come from the germline V gene. This CDR3 is built from 16 residues. Trimming removed 5 bases at V and 0 bases at J, with 15 bases between. CDR3 sequence reads: CASSQLAGSSTDTQYF. The CDR3, as DNA: TGTGCCAGCAGCCAACTGGCGGGTTCTAGCACAGATACGCAGTATTTT. Complete variable domain (other parts from reference TRBV7-6 and TRBJ2-3): GAGVSQSPRYKVTKRGQDVALRCDPISGHVSLYWYRQALGQGPEFLTYFNYEAQQDKSGLPNDRFSAERPEGSISTLTIQRTEQRDSAMYRCASSQLAGSSTDTQYFGPGTRLTVL.

The V call is TRBV7-2, the J call TRBJ1-1; D remains ambiguous. Germline CDR1 is SGHTA and CDR2 is FQGNSA. Trimming cost V 5 bases and J 12 bases, with 16 bases left between them. The CDR3 spans 12 residues. This CDR3 is CASSQPLDQTFF. The CDR3 region has the DNA TGTGCCAGCAGCCAACCCCTGGACCAGACTTTCTTT.

This sequence joins TRBV21-1 and TRBJ2-1; the table calls TRBD1, which could not be checked here. TRBV21-1 is tagged as a pseudogene. The CDR3 runs to 16 residues. CDR3 residues: CASSKCDTSSYNEQFF. In DNA, the CDR3 is TGTGCCAGCAGCAAATGTGACACGAGCTCCTACAATGAGCAGTTCTTC.